A single sample is the source of the 17 T cell receptor beta chains below, sequenced in a study of blood T cell repertoires in COVID-19. TCRdb keeps only in-frame clones here, not all; method: immunoSEQ multiplex PCR. The data show under 200,000 clones, approximately 86% seen once. The sample taken for sequencing was peripheral blood. The receptor set was obtained from a man in his 70s with acute or convalescent COVID-19.

The chain employs TRBV9 and TRBJ2-2; D gene ambiguous. The germline CDR1 and CDR2 sequences are SGDLS and YYNGEE. The CDR3 length is 13 residues. Trimming left V 2 bases short and J 5 bases short, with 7 bases between. The CDR3 coding sequence is TGTGCCAGCAGCGTTGTCAGTACCGGGGAGCTGTTTTTT. This translates into CASSVVSTGELFF.

This chain connects TRBV7-9 to TRBJ2-3, with D unresolved. The CDR3 contains 13 residues. The germline V gene encodes CDR1 SEHNR and CDR2 FQNEAQ (reference sequence). V was cut by 4 bases and J by 8 bases, with 13 bases left in between. CDR3 in DNA: TGTGCCAGCAGCTCTGACACCATGGGTACGCAGTATTTT. Its translation is CASSSDTMGTQYF.

This sequence joins TRBV6-5 and TRBJ2-1; 8 bases fit TRBD1. The germline CDR1 and CDR2 sequences are MNHEY and SVGAGI. The CDR3 has 15 amino acids. The V gene end was trimmed by 2 bases and the J gene end by 8 bases; junction bases not matched to a gene: 8. This CDR3 reads CASSYLRTGLDEQFF. The CDR3 coding sequence is TGTGCCAGCAGTTACCTACGGACAGGGCTCGATGAGCAGTTCTTC.

The chain employs TRBV28 and TRBJ1-2, with 7 nucleotides matching TRBD1. Germline V gene sequence: CDR1 MDHEN, CDR2 SYDVKM. There are 14 residues in the CDR3. The V and J ends lost 9 bases and 8 bases, in that order; junction bases with no gene match: 15. CDR3 nucleotide sequence: TGTGCCAGTCTAGGTAGGGGACAGACAGTAGGCTACACCTTC. This translates into CASLGRGQTVGYTF.

This clone came up a few times. The chain is built from TRBV7-8 and TRBJ1-4; the D is unclear. CDR3 length: 15 residues. Germline V gene sequence: CDR1 SGHVS, CDR2 FQNEAQ. The V gene lost 5 bases and the J gene lost 2 bases, with 12 bases spanning the gap. The CDR3 DNA follows: TGTGCCAGCAGCACCTTGACTAGGACTAATGAAAAACTGTTTTTT. This gives the protein CASSTLTRTNEKLFF.

There are a few counts of this clone. The J gene is TRBJ1-2, the V gene TRBV28, with a tentative D call TRBD1 (5 bases). The CDR3 contains 12 residues. From germline, CDR1 is MDHEN and CDR2 SYDVKM. Trimming removed 7 bases from V and 4 bases from J, with 10 bases in between. The CDR3 is CASNQGTYGYTF. CDR3 DNA: TGTGCCAGCAACCAGGGAACCTATGGCTACACCTTC.

The V gene is TRBV5-5, the J gene TRBJ2-1; a possible D gene is TRBD1 (6 bases). The CDR3 extends over 16 amino acids. The germline V gene has CDR1 SGHKS and CDR2 YYEKEE (reference sequence). V dropped 3 bases and J dropped 0 bases, with 13 bases sitting between them. DNA of the CDR3: TGTGCCAGCAGCTCCACCACAGGGAACTCCTACAATGAGCAGTTCTTC. This translates into CASSSTTGNSYNEQFF.

J is TRBJ2-3 and V is TRBV10-1; tentative D call: TRBD1 (7 bases). V shed 4 bases and J shed 4 bases, with 15 bases lying between them. The CDR3 sequence is 15 residues long. Germline V gene sequence: CDR1 WNHNN, CDR2 SYGVQD (reference sequence). The CDR3, as DNA: TGCGCCAGCAGTGCGGACAGGTGGGAGGCAGATACGCAGTATTTT. The encoded protein is CASSADRWEADTQYF.

The rearrangement joins TRBV30 to TRBJ1-1, with D possibly matching TRBD1 (6 bases). V lost 4 bases and J lost 3, with 12 bases in between. CDR1 is GTSNPN, CDR2 SVGIG, per germline (reference sequence). This CDR3 spans 13 amino acids. CDR3: CAWNRQEDTEAFF. DNA for the CDR3: TGTGCCTGGAATCGACAGGAGGACACTGAAGCTTTCTTT. Full variable domain (missing parts from reference TRBV30 and TRBJ1-1): SQTIHQWPATLVQPVGSPLSLECTVEGTSNPNLYWYRQAAGRGLQLLFYSVGIGQISSEVPQNLSASRPQDRQFILSSKKLLLSDSGFYLCAWNRQEDTEAFFGQGTRLTVV.

The V and J genes are TRBV7-6 and TRBJ2-1; D may be TRBD1 (5 bases). Germline V gene sequence: CDR1 SGHVS, CDR2 FNYEAQ. The CDR3 totals 11 residues. V was clipped by 4 bases and J by 10 bases, with 8 bases between them. CDR3 amino acids: CASSSAGEQFF. The CDR3 DNA follows: TGTGCCAGCAGCTCGGCAGGGGAGCAGTTCTTC.

V and J are TRBV28 and TRBJ1-6, with 8 bases fitting TRBD1. The CDR3 totals 17 residues. The germline V gene encodes CDR1 MDHEN and CDR2 SYDVKM. V dropped 4 bases and J dropped 10; count of bases not matched to a gene: 15. CDR3: CASSSNIHRGLRSPLHF. The CDR3 DNA reads TGTGCCAGCAGTTCTAACATCCACAGGGGGTTGAGATCACCCCTCCACTTT.

The chain is built from TRBV7-3 and TRBJ2-3; 8 nucleotides align to TRBD2. The CDR3 has 16 amino acids. Germline assignment: CDR1 SGHTA and CDR2 FQGTGA. The V and J ends lost 1 base and 2 bases, in that order; junction bases with no gene match: 5. DNA of the CDR3: TGTGCCAGCAGCTTAATTTCGGGGGGGCCCACAGATACGCAGTATTTT. Protein sequence: CASSLISGGPTDTQYF.

V and J are TRBV5-1 and TRBJ1-2, with TRBD1 matching 9 bases. The germline V gene has CDR1 SGHRS and CDR2 YFSETQ. The CDR3 runs 14 residues. The ends lost 3 bases at V and 4 bases at J; junction bases unmatched: 4. The CDR3 nucleotides read TGCGCCAGCAGCTCTGGACAGGGGATCTATGGCTACACCTTC. Its protein product is CASSSGQGIYGYTF. The variable domain in full, completed from reference TRBV5-1 and TRBJ1-2, reads KAGVTQTPRYLIKTRGQQVTLSCSPISGHRSVSWYQQTPGQGLQFLFEYFSETQRNKGNFPGRFSGRQFSNSRSEMNVSTLELGDSALYLCASSSGQGIYGYTFGSGTRLTVV.

The chain combines TRBV5-1 with TRBJ1-1, with D possibly being TRBD1 (6 bases). The CDR3 has 14 amino acids. In germline, CDR1 is SGHRS, CDR2 YFSETQ. The V gene lost 1 base and the J gene lost 3 bases, with 10 bases spanning the gap. The CDR3 loop is CASSLSRGDTEAFF. The CDR3 region has the DNA TGCGCCAGCAGCTTGTCCAGGGGCGACACTGAAGCTTTCTTT.

This chain uses TRBV11-2 with TRBJ2-1, with TRBD2 matching 11 bases. CDR3 length equals 16 residues. CDR1 is SGHAT and CDR2 is FQNNGV in the germline V gene. The junction had 9 bases not matched to a gene; V was cut back by 1 base and J by 10 bases. The CDR3 sequence is CASSLASLAGAGEQFF. The CDR3 region has the DNA TGTGCCAGCAGCTTAGCCTCACTAGCGGGAGCGGGAGAGCAGTTCTTC.

The rearrangement joins TRBV6-6 to TRBJ2-5, with TRBD1 matching over 8 bases. V trimming: 8 bases; J trimming: 4 bases; junction bases outside the gene matches: 9. The CDR3 runs to 14 residues. Per germline, CDR1 MNHNY and CDR2 SVGAGI (reference sequence). The CDR3 DNA reads TGTGCCAGCGCACCGGGACAGGATCGAGAGACCCAGTACTTC. As protein: CASAPGQDRETQYF.

V is TRBV7-9 and J is TRBJ1-2; D ambiguous. Trimming removed 5 bases from V and 7 bases from J, with 11 bases in between. Germline CDR1 and CDR2: SEHNR and FQNEAQ (reference sequence). The CDR3 is 12 residues long. CDR3 amino acids: CASSGSPGGYTF. CDR3 nucleotide sequence: TGTGCCAGCAGCGGCAGTCCTGGTGGCTACACCTTC. The complete variable domain, with remaining parts taken from reference TRBV7-9 and TRBJ1-2, reads DTGVSQNPRHKITKRGQNVTFRCDPISEHNRLYWYRQTLGQGPEFLTYFQNEAQLEKSRLLSDRFSAERPKGSFSTLEIQRTEQGDSAMYLCASSGSPGGYTFGSGTRLTVV.